Following are 14 T cell receptor beta chains from one sample sequenced in a study of T cell changes during pregnancy in multiple sclerosis. Profiling relied on immunoSEQ multiplex PCR, and the TCRdb table lists in-frame clones only, not all of them. The sample yields 85,000 to 100,000 clones, roughly 92% seen once. Source: peripheral blood, taken in the first trimester of pregnancy. The receptors were gathered from a female donor with multiple sclerosis, enrolled in a pregnancy study.

The chain joins TRBV7-2 to TRBJ2-1; D ambiguous. This CDR3 has 15 residues. The germline V gene encodes CDR1 SGHTA and CDR2 FQGNSA. V shed 1 base and J shed 2 bases, with 9 bases lying between them. The CDR3 nucleotides are TGTGCCAGCAGCTTAGATCCCCGCGCCTACAATGAGCAGTTCTTC. It encodes CASSLDPRAYNEQFF.

The chain joins TRBV27 to TRBJ2-5; TRBD2 is a possible D gene (5 bases). The CDR3 extends over 22 amino acids. CDR1 is MNHEY and CDR2 is SMNVEV in the germline V gene (reference sequence). Trimming took off 2 bases at V and 5 bases at J, with 36 bases between the two ends. This CDR3 is CASSLGGRFGPRNSVGMETQYF. As DNA, the CDR3 is TGTGCCAGCAGTTTAGGAGGTCGTTTCGGACCTAGGAACTCCGTAGGGATGGAGACCCAGTACTTC.

The chain links TRBV2 to TRBJ2-1; TRBD1 is a possible D gene (7 bases). The ends were cut back, 4 bases at V and 7 bases at J, with 14 bases in the middle. CDR1 and CDR2 (germline): SNHLY, FYNNEI. The length of the CDR3 is 14 residues. The CDR3 region is CASSAVRGRNEQFF. In DNA, the CDR3 is TGTGCCAGCAGTGCTGTCAGGGGGAGGAATGAGCAGTTCTTC.

This clone was seen only a few times. The chain joins TRBV5-1 to TRBJ1-1, with 11 bases aligning to TRBD1. The V gene end was trimmed by 8 bases and the J gene end by 5 bases; junction bases not matched to a gene: 8. Germline V gene sequence: CDR1 SGHRS, CDR2 YFSETQ. This CDR3 is 14 amino acids long. The CDR3 DNA follows: TGCGCCAGTTGGACAGGGGGCTTCCAGACTGAAGCTTTCTTT. Protein sequence: CASWTGGFQTEAFF. The full variable domain, with the rest looked up from reference TRBV5-1 and TRBJ1-1, is KAGVTQTPRYLIKTRGQQVTLSCSPISGHRSVSWYQQTPGQGLQFLFEYFSETQRNKGNFPGRFSGRQFSNSRSEMNVSTLELGDSALYLCASWTGGFQTEAFFGQGTRLTVV.

This sequence joins TRBV9 and TRBJ1-2, with a possible D match to TRBD1 (6 bases). V was trimmed by 3 bases and J by 7 bases, leaving 16 bases between them. This CDR3 spans 14 amino acids. Germline CDR1 and CDR2: SGDLS and YYNGEE. In DNA, the CDR3 is TGTGCCAGCAGCGCCCGGGGGGGGGCGCTTGGCTACACCTTC. Encoded protein: CASSARGGALGYTF. The variable domain in full, completed from reference TRBV9 and TRBJ1-2, reads DSGVTQTPKHLITATGQRVTLRCSPRSGDLSVYWYQQSLDQGLQFLIQYYNGEERAKGNILERFSAQQFPDLHSELNLSSLELGDSALYFCASSARGGALGYTFGSGTRLTVV.

V gene TRBV30 combines with J gene TRBJ1-1, with no clear D. Germline values: CDR1 GTSNPN, CDR2 SVGIG (reference sequence). The CDR3 runs to 13 residues. Trimming shortened V by 6 bases and J by 6 bases, and 17 bases separated the two germline ends. The CDR3 nucleotides are TGTGCCTGCCAAAGGCCGGGGTCGGCTGAAGCTTTCTTT. This codes for CACQRPGSAEAFF.

The rearrangement links TRBV13 to TRBJ2-3, with TRBD1 as a possible D gene (5 bases). Germline CDR1 and CDR2: PRHDT and FYEKMQ (reference sequence). The CDR3 is made up of 16 amino acids. The V end lost 7 bases, the J end lost 2 bases, and 19 bases lay between the germline ends. CDR3 sequence (DNA): TGTGCCAGCACCCTAAGGAGACAGATTCCCACAGATACGCAGTATTTT. Translation: CASTLRRQIPTDTQYF.

This chain connects TRBV18 to TRBJ2-3; tentatively, D is TRBD2 (5 bases). V dropped 3 bases and J dropped 4 bases, with 14 bases sitting between them. The germline gives CDR1 KGHSH, CDR2 LQKENI. The CDR3 totals 15 residues. CDR3 region: CASSPTRGWADTQYF. CDR3 DNA: TGTGCCAGCTCACCGACCCGAGGGTGGGCAGATACGCAGTATTTT.

The chain is built from TRBV2 and TRBJ2-3, with 8 bases lining up with TRBD2. The V segment lost 6 bases and the J segment 1 base; nucleotides outside the gene matches: 6. This CDR3 has 15 residues. Germline V lookup: CDR1 SNHLY, CDR2 FYNNEI. The CDR3 reads CASSVGRAGTDTQYF. In DNA form, the CDR3 reads TGTGCCAGCAGCGTCGGGAGGGCGGGCACAGATACGCAGTATTTT.

This chain connects TRBV5-4 to TRBJ2-3, with D perhaps TRBD1 (5 bases). The CDR3 sequence is 17 residues long. From germline, CDR1 is SGHNT and CDR2 YYREEE (reference sequence). V gave up 0 bases and J gave up 3 bases, with 17 bases separating them. CDR3 region: CASSLDRTLTSTDTQYF. CDR3 nucleotides: TGTGCCAGCAGCTTGGACCGGACACTAACCTCTACAGATACGCAGTATTTT.

The chain carries TRBV5-1 and TRBJ2-7; TRBD2 aligns across 10 bases. The trim removed 4 bases at V and 2 bases at J, leaving 6 bases unmatched. This CDR3 contains 15 residues. The germline V gene encodes CDR1 SGHRS and CDR2 YFSETQ. CDR3 sequence (DNA): TGCGCCAGCAGCGGGGGACTAGCGCTAACCTACGAGCAGTACTTC. Translating gives CASSGGLALTYEQYF.

This clone showed up just once. The V gene is TRBV11-2, the J gene TRBJ2-1; tentatively, D is TRBD1 (6 bases). Germline CDR1 is SGHAT and CDR2 is FQNNGV. CDR3 length: 12 amino acids. With 5 bases removed from V and 10 bases from J, the gap between germline ends came to 12 bases. CDR3 sequence: CASSRTGHEQFF. The CDR3 nucleotides read TGTGCCAGCAGCCGAACAGGGCACGAGCAGTTCTTC.

This chain connects TRBV4-2 to TRBJ2-7; 9 positions match TRBD2. CDR1 and CDR2 (germline): LGHNA, YNFKEQ. The CDR3 loop spans 15 amino acids. Germline trimming cut 2 bases from V and 2 bases from J; bases unmatched to any gene: 4. The CDR3, as DNA: TGTGCCAGCAGCCAATGGACTAGCGTGGCCTACGAGCAGTACTTC. Amino acids: CASSQWTSVAYEQYF.

V is TRBV27 and J is TRBJ2-7; D gene unclear. Germline values: CDR1 MNHEY, CDR2 SMNVEV (reference sequence). CDR3 length: 15 amino acids. V lost 5 bases and J lost 2, with 16 bases in between. The CDR3 is CASSPTPAGPYEQYF. The CDR3 region has the DNA TGTGCCAGCAGTCCAACCCCCGCAGGTCCCTACGAGCAGTACTTC.